A single sample gave rise to the 12 T cell receptor beta chains below, sequenced in a study of blood T cells in healthy people across ages. A sample-barcoded 5' primer and a J-beta primer mix were used in a second PCR of about 7 to 12 cycles. TCRdb used MiXCR to reprocess the 5' RACE reads, holding one entry per CDR3 protein. Of some 850,000 distinct CDR3 sequences listed, roughly 24% were seen once; the top ten hold about 3%. This sample was also put to use in a study of T cells of mothers and their children.

Sequencing was performed on blood. These receptors were taken from a boy younger than 18 in good health.

This clonotype was seen more than once but under ten times. The rearrangement uses TRBV27 and TRBJ2-4, with 10 bases aligning to TRBD1. Germline V CDR1 and CDR2: MNHEY, SMNVEV (reference sequence). V was pared by 3 bases and J by 7 bases, with 15 bases of the junction left unmatched. This CDR3 contains 18 residues. The CDR3 region is CASSFGRGQGIMGNIQYF. CDR3 coding DNA: TGTGCCAGCAGTTTCGGTCGGGGACAGGGGATAATGGGCAACATTCAGTACTTC.

This clonotype has only a few counts. The rearrangement joins TRBV20-1 to TRBJ2-5, with TRBD2 as a possible D gene (7 bases). Germline assignment: CDR1 DFQATT and CDR2 SNEGSKA (reference sequence). Deletions cut 5 bases from V and 5 bases from J, with 21 bases between. The CDR3 sequence is 15 residues long. The CDR3 protein is CSARKRGGALETQYF. CDR3 sequence (DNA): TGCAGTGCTCGGAAGCGAGGGGGGGCCTTGGAGACCCAGTACTTC.

This clonotype was observed a handful of times. The rearrangement links TRBV20-1 to TRBJ1-1, with 7 bases lining up with TRBD1. This CDR3 region has 14 residues. Trimming took 6 bases from V and 7 from J; bases not matched to a gene: 14. Germline V gene data show CDR1 as DFQATT and CDR2 as SNEGSKA (reference sequence). This chain's CDR3 is CSAATGFPWDEAFF. The DNA for the CDR3 is TGCAGTGCAGCGACAGGGTTTCCATGGGATGAAGCTTTCTTT.

This clonotype has a handful of counts. The V and J genes are TRBV7-9 and TRBJ1-3, with D unclear. The germline V and J ends were trimmed by 0 bases and 3 bases, with 6 bases remaining between them. There are 14 residues in the CDR3. Germline loops: CDR1 SEHNR, CDR2 FQNEAQ (reference sequence). The CDR3 sequence is CASSLAGDGNTIYF. The CDR3 DNA sequence: TGTGCCAGCAGCTTAGCGGGAGATGGAAACACCATATATTTT.

This clonotype came up a few times. The rearrangement uses TRBV4-2 and TRBJ2-7; weak D call: TRBD1 (6 bases). The tail of the sequence fits TRBJ2-1 better, so the J call may be wrong. CDR1 and CDR2 from the germline V gene are LGHNA and YNFKEQ. This CDR3 comprises 18 residues. CDR3 residues: CASSQDFQGPGEVDEQFF. CDR3 DNA: TGTGCCAGCAGCCAAGATTTCCAGGGGCCGGGTGAAGTGGATGAGCAGTTCTTC.

This chain uses TRBV5-1 with TRBJ2-1, with 13 bases that match TRBD2. The trim removed 4 bases at V and 5 bases at J, leaving 6 bases unmatched. Per the germline V gene, CDR1 is SGHRS and CDR2 is YFSETQ. CDR3 length: 16 amino acids. The CDR3 is CASSETSGGTDNEQFF. CDR3 nucleotides: TGCGCCAGCAGCGAGACTAGCGGGGGGACGGACAATGAGCAGTTCTTC.

This clonotype was seen only a few times. V and J are TRBV15 and TRBJ1-3; possible D gene TRBD1, 6 bases. The CDR3 sequence is 15 residues long. Germline CDR1 is LNHNV and CDR2 is YYDKDF (reference sequence). Trimming left V 0 bases short and J 6 bases short, with 12 bases between. CDR3 sequence reads: CATSRDHSGENTIYF. As DNA, the CDR3 is TGTGCCACCAGCAGAGATCATTCAGGGGAAAACACCATATATTTT.

J is TRBJ1-2 and V is TRBV6-5; D is undetermined. V lost 6 bases and J 8 bases, leaving 16 bases between the germline ends. The germline V gene has CDR1 MNHEY and CDR2 SVGAGI. The CDR3 totals 13 residues. The CDR3 loop reads CASSPNEGRGYTF. The CDR3 DNA is TGTGCCAGCAGCCCAAACGAGGGTCGCGGCTACACCTTC.

The chain recombines TRBV24-1 with TRBJ1-2; TRBD1 might be the D (5 bases). Germline V lookup: CDR1 KGHDR, CDR2 SFDVKD. V was shortened by 4 bases and J by 7 bases, with 15 bases between the two germline ends. CDR3 length equals 14 residues. The CDR3 loop reads CATSENTGPTGYTF. The CDR3 coding sequence is TGTGCCACCAGTGAAAACACGGGACCGACTGGCTACACCTTC.

Here the CDR3 DNA reads TGTGCCAGCAAAGGGACAGGGACCTACGAGCAGTACTTC. Its protein is CASKGTGTYEQYF. V usage is TRBV2 and J usage is TRBJ2-7, with TRBD1 matching 9 bases. Germline V CDR1 and CDR2: SNHLY, FYNNEI. CDR3 length equals 13 residues. J was trimmed by 2 bases and V by 7 bases; bases with no gene match: 3.

This clonotype has more than one count but fewer than ten. V gene TRBV15 combines with J gene TRBJ2-3, with D maybe TRBD1 (6 bases). The CDR3 is 15 amino acids. Germline V gives CDR1 LNHNV, CDR2 YYDKDF (reference sequence). V was cut by 4 bases and J by 1 base, with 12 bases left in between. DNA for the CDR3: TGTGCCACCAGCACCCTGGACAGTGGCACAGATACGCAGTATTTT. Its protein is CATSTLDSGTDTQYF.

This clonotype was detected ten times or more. The chain couples TRBV29-1 to TRBJ2-4, with D perhaps TRBD1 (6 bases). V was pared by 4 bases and J by 3 bases, with 7 bases between. The CDR3 runs to 12 residues. The germline V gene has CDR1 SQVTM and CDR2 ANQGSEA. CDR3 DNA sequence: TGCAGCGTTGTGACAGGCAAAAACATTCAGTACTTC. Its protein product is CSVVTGKNIQYF. The whole variable domain, remainder taken from reference TRBV29-1 and TRBJ2-4, is SAVISQKPSRDICQRGTSLTIQCQVDSQVTMMFWYRQQPGQSLTLIATANQGSEATYESGFVIDKFPISRPNLTFSTLTVSNMSPEDSSIYLCSVVTGKNIQYFGAGTRLSVL.